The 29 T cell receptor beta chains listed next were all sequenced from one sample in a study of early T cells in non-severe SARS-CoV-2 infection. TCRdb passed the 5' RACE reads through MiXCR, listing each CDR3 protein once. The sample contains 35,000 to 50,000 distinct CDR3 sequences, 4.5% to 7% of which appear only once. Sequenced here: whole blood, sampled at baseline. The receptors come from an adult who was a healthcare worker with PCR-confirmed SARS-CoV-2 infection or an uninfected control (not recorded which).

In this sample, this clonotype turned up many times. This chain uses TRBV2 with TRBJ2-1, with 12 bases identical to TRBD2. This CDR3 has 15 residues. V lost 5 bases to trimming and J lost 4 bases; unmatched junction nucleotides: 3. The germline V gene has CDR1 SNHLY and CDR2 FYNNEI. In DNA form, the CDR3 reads TGTGCCAGCAGTCCACTAGCGGGAGGATACAATGAGCAGTTCTTC. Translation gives CASSPLAGGYNEQFF. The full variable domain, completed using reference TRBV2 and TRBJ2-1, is EPEVTQTPSHQVTQMGQEVILRCVPISNHLYFYWYRQILGQKVEFLVSFYNNEISEKSEIFDDQFSVERPDGSNFTLKIRSTKLEDSAMYFCASSPLAGGYNEQFFGPGTRLTVL.

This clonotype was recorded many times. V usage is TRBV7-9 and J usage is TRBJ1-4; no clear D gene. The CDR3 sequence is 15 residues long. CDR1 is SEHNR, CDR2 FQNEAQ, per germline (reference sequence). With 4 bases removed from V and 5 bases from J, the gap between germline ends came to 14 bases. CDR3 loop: CASSSRVSGNEKLFF. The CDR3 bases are TGTGCCAGCAGCTCACGGGTGTCGGGGAATGAAAAACTGTTTTTT.

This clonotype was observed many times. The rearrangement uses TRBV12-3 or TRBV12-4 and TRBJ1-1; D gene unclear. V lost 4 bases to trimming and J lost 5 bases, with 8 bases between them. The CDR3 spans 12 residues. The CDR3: CASSYHTTEAFF. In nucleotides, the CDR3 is TGTGCCAGCAGTTACCACACGACTGAAGCTTTCTTT.

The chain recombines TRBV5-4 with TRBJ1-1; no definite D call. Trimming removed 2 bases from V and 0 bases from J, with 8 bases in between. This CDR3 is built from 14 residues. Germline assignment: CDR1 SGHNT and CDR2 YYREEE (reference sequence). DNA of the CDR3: TGTGCCAGCAGCTTTGGGCAAGTGAACACTGAAGCTTTCTTT. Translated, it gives CASSFGQVNTEAFF.

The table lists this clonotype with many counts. CDR3 residues: CASREAGKNSPLHF. The CDR3 nucleotides read TGCGCCAGCAGAGAGGCAGGGAAAAATTCACCCCTCCACTTT. The J gene is TRBJ1-6, the V gene TRBV5-1; a possible D gene is TRBD1 (5 bases). Germline lookup yields CDR1 SGHRS and CDR2 YFSETQ. The CDR3 loop spans 14 amino acids. V dropped 5 bases and J dropped 7 bases, with 13 bases sitting between them.

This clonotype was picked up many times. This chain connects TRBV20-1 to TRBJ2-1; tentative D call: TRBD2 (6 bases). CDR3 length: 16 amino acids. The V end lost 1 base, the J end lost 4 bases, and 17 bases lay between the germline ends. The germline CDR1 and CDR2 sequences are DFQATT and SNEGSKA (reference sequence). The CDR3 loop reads CSARGREPYRYNEQFF. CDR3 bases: TGCAGTGCTAGAGGGCGGGAACCGTACAGATACAATGAGCAGTTCTTC.

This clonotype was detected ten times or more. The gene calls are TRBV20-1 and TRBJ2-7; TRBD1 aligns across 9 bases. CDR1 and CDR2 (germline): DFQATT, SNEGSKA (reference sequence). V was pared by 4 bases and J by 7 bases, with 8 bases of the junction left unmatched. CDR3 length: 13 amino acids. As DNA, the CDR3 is TGCAGTGCTACCGGGACAGGGACGCCTGAGCAGTACTTC. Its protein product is CSATGTGTPEQYF.

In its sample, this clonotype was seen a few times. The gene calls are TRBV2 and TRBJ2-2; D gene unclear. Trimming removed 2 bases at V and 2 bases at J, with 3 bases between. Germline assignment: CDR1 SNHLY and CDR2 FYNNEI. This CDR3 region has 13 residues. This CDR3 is CASSETNTGELFF. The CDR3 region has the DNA TGTGCCAGCAGTGAAACAAACACCGGGGAGCTGTTTTTT.

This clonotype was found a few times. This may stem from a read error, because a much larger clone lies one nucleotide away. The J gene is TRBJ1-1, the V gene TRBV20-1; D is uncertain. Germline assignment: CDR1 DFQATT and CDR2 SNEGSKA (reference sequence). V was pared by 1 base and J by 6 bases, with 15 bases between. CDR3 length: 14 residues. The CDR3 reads CSARVGLAVAEAFF. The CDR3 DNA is TGCAGTGCTAGAGTAGGTTTGGCAGTGGCTGAAGCTTTCTTT.

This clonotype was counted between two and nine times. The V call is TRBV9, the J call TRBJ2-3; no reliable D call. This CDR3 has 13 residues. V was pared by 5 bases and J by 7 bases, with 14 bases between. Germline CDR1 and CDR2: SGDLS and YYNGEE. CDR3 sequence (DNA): TGTGCCAGCAGTCTACTTACATCCCATACGCAGTATTTT. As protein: CASSLLTSHTQYF.

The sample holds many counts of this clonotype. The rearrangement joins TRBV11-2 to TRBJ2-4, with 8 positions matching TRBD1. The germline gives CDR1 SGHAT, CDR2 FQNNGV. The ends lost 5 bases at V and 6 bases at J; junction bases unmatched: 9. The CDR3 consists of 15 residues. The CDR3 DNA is TGTGCCAGCAGCCTCTACAGGGGGAGAAGAAACATTCAGTACTTC. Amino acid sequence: CASSLYRGRRNIQYF.

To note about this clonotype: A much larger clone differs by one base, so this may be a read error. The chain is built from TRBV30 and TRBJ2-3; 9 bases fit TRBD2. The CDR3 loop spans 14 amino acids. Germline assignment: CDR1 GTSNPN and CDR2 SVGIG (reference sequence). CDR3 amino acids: CAWSQGLATDAQYF. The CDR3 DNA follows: TGTGCCTGGAGTCAGGGACTAGCAACAGATGCGCAGTATTTT.

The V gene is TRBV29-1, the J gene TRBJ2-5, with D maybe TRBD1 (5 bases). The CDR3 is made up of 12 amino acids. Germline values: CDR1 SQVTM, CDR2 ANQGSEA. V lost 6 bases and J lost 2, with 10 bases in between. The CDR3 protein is CSVQQVQETQYF. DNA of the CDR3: TGCAGCGTACAACAGGTTCAAGAGACCCAGTACTTC. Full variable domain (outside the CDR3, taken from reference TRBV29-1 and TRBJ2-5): SAVISQKPSRDICQRGTSLTIQCQVDSQVTMMFWYRQQPGQSLTLIATANQGSEATYESGFVIDKFPISRPNLTFSTLTVSNMSPEDSSIYLCSVQQVQETQYFGPGTRLLVL.

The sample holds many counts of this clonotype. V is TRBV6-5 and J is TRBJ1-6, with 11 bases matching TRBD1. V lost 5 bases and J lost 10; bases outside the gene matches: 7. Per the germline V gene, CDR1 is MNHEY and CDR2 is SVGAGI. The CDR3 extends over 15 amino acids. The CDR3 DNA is TGTGCCAGCAGTCCAACCGGGACAGGGGGATCACCCCTCCACTTT. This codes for CASSPTGTGGSPLHF.

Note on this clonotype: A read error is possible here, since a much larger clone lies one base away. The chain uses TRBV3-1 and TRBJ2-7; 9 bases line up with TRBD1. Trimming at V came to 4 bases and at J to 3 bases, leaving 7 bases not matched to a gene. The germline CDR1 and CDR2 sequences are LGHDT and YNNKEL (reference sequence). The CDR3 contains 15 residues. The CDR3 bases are TGTGCCAGCAGCCTTTTGACAGGGGGAGTCTACGAGCAGTACTTC. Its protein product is CASSLLTGGVYEQYF.

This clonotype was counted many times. CDR3 nucleotide sequence: TGCAGTGCCGGATTCATAGAAGATACGCAGTATTTT. Protein sequence: CSAGFIEDTQYF. V gene TRBV20-1 combines with J gene TRBJ2-3; D ambiguous. Germline CDR1 DFQATT, CDR2 SNEGSKA (reference sequence). The CDR3 has 12 residues. The germline V and J ends were trimmed by 6 bases and 5 bases, with 12 bases remaining between them.

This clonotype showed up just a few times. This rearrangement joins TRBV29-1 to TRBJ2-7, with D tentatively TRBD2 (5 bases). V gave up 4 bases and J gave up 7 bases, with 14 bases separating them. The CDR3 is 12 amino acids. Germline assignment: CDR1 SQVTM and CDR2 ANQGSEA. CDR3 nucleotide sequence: TGCAGCGTTGTGGTGGGCAGAGGGGAGCAGTACTTC. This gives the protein CSVVVGRGEQYF.

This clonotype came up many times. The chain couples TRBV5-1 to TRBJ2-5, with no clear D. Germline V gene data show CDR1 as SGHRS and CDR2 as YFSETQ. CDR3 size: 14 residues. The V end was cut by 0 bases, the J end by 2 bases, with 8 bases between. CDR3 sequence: CASSLARSQETQYF. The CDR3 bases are TGCGCCAGCAGCTTGGCCAGGAGTCAAGAGACCCAGTACTTC.

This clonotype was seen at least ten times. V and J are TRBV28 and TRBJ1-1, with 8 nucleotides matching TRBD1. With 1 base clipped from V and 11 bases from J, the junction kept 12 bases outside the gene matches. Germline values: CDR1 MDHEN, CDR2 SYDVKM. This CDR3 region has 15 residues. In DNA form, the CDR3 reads TGTGCCAGCAGTTTATCGGGCAGGGGGCATGTGGACGCTTTCTTT. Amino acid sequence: CASSLSGRGHVDAFF.

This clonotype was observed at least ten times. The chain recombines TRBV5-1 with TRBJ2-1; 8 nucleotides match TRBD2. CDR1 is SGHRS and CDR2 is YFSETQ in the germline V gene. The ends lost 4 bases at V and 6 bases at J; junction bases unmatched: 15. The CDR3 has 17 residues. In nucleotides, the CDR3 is TGCGCCAGCAGCGGCTTTGGGGGAGCGGGAGTTGGCAATGAGCAGTTCTTC. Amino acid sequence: CASSGFGGAGVGNEQFF.

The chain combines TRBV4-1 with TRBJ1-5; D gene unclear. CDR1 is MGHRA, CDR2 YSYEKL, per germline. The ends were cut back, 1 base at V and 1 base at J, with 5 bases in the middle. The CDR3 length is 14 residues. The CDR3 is CASSQVGSNQPQHF. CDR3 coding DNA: TGCGCCAGCAGCCAAGTAGGCAGCAATCAGCCCCAGCATTTT.

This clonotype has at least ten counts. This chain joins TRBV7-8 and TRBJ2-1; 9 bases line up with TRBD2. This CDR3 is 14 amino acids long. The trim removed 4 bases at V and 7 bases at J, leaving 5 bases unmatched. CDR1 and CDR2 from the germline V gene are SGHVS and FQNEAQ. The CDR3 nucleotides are TGTGCCAGCAGCTGGCCGGGACTAGCAAATGAGCAGTTCTTC. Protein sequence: CASSWPGLANEQFF.

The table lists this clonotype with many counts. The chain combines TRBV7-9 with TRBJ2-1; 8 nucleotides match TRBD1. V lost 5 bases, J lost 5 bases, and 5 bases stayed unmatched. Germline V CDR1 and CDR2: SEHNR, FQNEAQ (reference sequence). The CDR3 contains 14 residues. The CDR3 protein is CASSQWGQDNEQFF. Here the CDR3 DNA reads TGTGCCAGCAGCCAATGGGGACAGGACAATGAGCAGTTCTTC.

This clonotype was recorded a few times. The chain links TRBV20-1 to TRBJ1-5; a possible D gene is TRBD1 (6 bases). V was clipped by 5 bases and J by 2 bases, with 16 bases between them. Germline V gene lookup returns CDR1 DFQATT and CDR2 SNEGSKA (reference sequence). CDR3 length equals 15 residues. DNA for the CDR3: TGCAGTGCTTCAATCAGGGGTTCGGGCAATCAGCCCCAGCATTTT. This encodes CSASIRGSGNQPQHF.

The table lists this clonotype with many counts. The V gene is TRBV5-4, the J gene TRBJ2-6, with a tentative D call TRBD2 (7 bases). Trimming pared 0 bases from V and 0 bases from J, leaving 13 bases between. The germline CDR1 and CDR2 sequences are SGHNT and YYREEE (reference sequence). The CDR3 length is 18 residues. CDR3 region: CASSLERGGHSGANVLTF. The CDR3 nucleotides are TGTGCCAGCAGCTTGGAGAGGGGGGGCCACTCTGGGGCCAACGTCCTGACTTTC.

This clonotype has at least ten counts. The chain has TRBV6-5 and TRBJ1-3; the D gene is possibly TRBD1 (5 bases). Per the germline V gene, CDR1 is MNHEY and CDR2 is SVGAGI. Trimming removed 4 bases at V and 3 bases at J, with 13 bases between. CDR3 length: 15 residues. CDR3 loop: CASSSREGSGNTIYF. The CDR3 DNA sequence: TGTGCCAGCAGTTCCCGGGAGGGGAGTGGAAACACCATATATTTT.

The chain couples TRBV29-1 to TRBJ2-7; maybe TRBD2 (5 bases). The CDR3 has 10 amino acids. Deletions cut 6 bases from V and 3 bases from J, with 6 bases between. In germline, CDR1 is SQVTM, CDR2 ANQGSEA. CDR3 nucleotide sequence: TGCAGCGTCGGGGACTACGAGCAGTACTTC. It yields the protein CSVGDYEQYF.

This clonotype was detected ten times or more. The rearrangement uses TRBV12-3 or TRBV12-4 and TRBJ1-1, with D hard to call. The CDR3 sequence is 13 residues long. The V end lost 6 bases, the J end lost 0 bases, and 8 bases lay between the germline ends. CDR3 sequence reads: CASSPRVNTEAFF. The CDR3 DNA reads TGTGCCAGCAGCCCTAGAGTGAACACTGAAGCTTTCTTT.

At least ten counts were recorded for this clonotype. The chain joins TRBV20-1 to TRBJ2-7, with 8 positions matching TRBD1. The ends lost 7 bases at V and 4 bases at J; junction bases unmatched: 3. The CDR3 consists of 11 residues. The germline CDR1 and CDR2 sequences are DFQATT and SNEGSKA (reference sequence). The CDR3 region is CSGQGAYEQYF. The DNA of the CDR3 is TGCAGTGGTCAGGGGGCTTACGAGCAGTACTTC.